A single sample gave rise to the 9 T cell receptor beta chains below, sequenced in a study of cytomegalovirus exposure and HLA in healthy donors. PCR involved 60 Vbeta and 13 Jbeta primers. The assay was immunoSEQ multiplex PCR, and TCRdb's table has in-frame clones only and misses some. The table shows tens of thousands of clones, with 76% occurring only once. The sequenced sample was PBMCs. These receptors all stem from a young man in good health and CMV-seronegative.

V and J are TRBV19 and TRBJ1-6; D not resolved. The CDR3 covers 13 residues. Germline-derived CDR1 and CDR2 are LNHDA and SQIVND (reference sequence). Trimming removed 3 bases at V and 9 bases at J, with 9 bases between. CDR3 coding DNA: TGTGCCAGTAGTATGAGTGGGCTTTCACCCCTCCACTTT. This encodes CASSMSGLSPLHF.

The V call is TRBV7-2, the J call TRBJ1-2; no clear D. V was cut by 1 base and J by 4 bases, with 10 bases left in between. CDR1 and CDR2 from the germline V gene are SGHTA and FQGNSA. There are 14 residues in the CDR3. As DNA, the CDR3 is TGTGCCAGCAGCTTAGACAGAGTGAGCTATGGCTACACCTTC. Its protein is CASSLDRVSYGYTF.

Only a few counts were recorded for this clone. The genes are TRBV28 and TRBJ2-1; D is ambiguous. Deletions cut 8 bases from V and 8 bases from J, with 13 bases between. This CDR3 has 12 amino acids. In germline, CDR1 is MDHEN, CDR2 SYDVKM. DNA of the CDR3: TGTGCCAGCTCATATCGGTCGCATGAGCAGTTCTTC. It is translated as CASSYRSHEQFF.

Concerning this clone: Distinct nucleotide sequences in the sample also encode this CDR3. The CDR3: CASSELGGLNTEAFF. The DNA of the CDR3 is TGTGCCAGCAGTGAATTGGGAGGCCTGAACACTGAAGCTTTCTTT. The chain employs TRBV6-1 and TRBJ1-1, with D unclear. The germline CDR1 and CDR2 sequences are MNHNS and SASEGT. This CDR3 comprises 15 residues. V lost 2 bases, J lost 0 bases, and 10 bases lay in between.

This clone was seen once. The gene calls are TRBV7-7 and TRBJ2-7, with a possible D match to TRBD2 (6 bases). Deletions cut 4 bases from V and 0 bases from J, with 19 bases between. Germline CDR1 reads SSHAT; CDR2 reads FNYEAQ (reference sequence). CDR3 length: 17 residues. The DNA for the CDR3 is TGTGCCAGCAGCTCTTTTGGCGGGACGGCAAGCTCCTACGAGCAGTACGTC. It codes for CASSSFGGTASSYEQYV.

In DNA, the CDR3 is TGTGCCAGCAGCGTCGGAGGTGGGGACATTCAGTACTTC. As protein: CASSVGGGDIQYF. The chain recombines TRBV9 with TRBJ2-4; tentatively, D is TRBD2 (5 bases). This CDR3 is built from 13 residues. From germline, CDR1 is SGDLS and CDR2 YYNGEE. V gave up 2 bases and J gave up 8 bases, with 11 bases separating them.

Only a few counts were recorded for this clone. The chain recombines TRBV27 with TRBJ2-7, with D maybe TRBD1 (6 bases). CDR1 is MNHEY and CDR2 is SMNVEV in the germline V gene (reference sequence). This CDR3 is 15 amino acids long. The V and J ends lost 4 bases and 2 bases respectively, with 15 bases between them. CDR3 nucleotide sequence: TGTGCCAGCAGTTCCCAGACAGGTCTGACCTACGAGCAGTACGTC. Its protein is CASSSQTGLTYEQYV.

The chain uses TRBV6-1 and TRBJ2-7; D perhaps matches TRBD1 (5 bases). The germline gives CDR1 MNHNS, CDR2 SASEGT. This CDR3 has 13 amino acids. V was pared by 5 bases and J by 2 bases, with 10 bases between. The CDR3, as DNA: TGTGCCAGCAGTCTACGACAGACCTACGAGCAGTACTTC. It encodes CASSLRQTYEQYF.

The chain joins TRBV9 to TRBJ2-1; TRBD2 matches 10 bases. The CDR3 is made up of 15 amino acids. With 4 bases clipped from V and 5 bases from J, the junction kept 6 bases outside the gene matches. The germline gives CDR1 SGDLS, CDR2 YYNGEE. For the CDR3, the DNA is TGTGCCAGCAGCTGGGATAGCGGGGGGAACAATGAGCAGTTCTTC. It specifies CASSWDSGGNNEQFF.